This entry features one T cell receptor (beta chain) sequence. Its antigen is not known. TCRdb reprocessed the reads via MiXCR and lists one record per CDR3 protein. The repertoire consists of about 900,000 distinct CDR3 sequences, with roughly 30% occurring once and the leading ten covering over 12%. Trimming left V 1 base short and J 9 bases short, with 11 bases between. Germline CDR1 KGHDR, CDR2 SFDVKD. CDR3 size: 14 residues. This entry comes from a study of T cell repertoires in cytomegalovirus infection. Whole-study context: Matching HLA type and CMV infection were both indicated by public TCR beta signatures.

Study findings and constraints: The response measured ex vivo was dominated by TCR beta clonotypes (HLA-C-restricted and CMV-specific).

The TCR sequence derives from a human donor in good health (CMV status not recorded). Some clones in this sample may be carry-over from other donors' samples. V and J are TRBV24-1 and TRBJ2-2; weak D call: TRBD2 (5 bases). Here the sequenced sample was cultured CD8+ T cells from PBMCs, taken from culture after CMV antigen stimulation. The CDR3 DNA is TGTGCCACCAGTGATTTCGAGGGTACCCGGGAGCTGTTTTTT. Protein: CATSDFEGTRELFF.